Following are 30 T cell receptor beta chains from one sample sequenced in a study of T-cell reconstitution after alpha-beta-depleted transplantation in children. This sample's TCRbeta library carried unique molecular identifier barcodes. TCRdb re-derived calls from the PCR reads in MiXCR, one entry per CDR3 protein. This table holds around 210,000 distinct CDR3 sequences, approximately 7% found once. The sequencing here drew on PBMCs, taken before TCRalphabeta/CD19-depleted stem cell transplant. The receptors derive from a boy aged 2 to 10 with acute lymphoblastic leukemia, due to receive a stem cell transplant.

The chain joins TRBV6-2 or TRBV6-3 to TRBJ2-3, with TRBD2 matching over 11 bases. The CDR3 runs to 20 residues. The germline V gene has CDR1 MNHEY and CDR2 SVGEGT. The V and J ends lost 1 base and 4 bases, in that order; junction bases with no gene match: 16. Written as DNA, the CDR3 is TGTGCCAGCAGTTACTACCTAGCGGGGGGTCCTATAAGCAGCGCAGATACGCAGTATTTT. Encoded protein: CASSYYLAGGPISSADTQYF.

This clonotype occurred a few times. The gene calls are TRBV6-2 or TRBV6-3 and TRBJ2-1; tentatively, D is TRBD1 (6 bases). This CDR3 is built from 12 residues. The germline gives CDR1 MNHEY, CDR2 SVGEGT. V was cut by 4 bases and J by 9 bases, with 10 bases left in between. The chain's CDR3 is CASSSWGPEQFF. The CDR3 nucleotides are TGTGCCAGCAGTTCCTGGGGGCCTGAGCAGTTCTTC.

The CDR3 loop is CASTDAGGSYEQYF. The DNA of the CDR3 is TGTGCCAGCACGGACGCGGGGGGATCCTACGAGCAGTACTTC. The chain links TRBV27 to TRBJ2-7; 8 bases line up with TRBD2. Germline trimming cut 7 bases from V and 1 base from J; bases unmatched to any gene: 6. The germline CDR1 and CDR2 sequences are MNHEY and SMNVEV (reference sequence). The CDR3 consists of 14 residues.

This clonotype was counted only a few times. The chain couples TRBV24-1 to TRBJ2-3; the D is unclear. Germline V gene lookup returns CDR1 KGHDR and CDR2 SFDVKD. The CDR3 covers 14 residues. Between the trimmed V and J ends, which lost 0 bases and 6 bases, there was a span of 9 bases. CDR3: CATSDLEAADTQYF. The CDR3 nucleotides read TGTGCCACCAGTGATTTGGAGGCAGCGGATACGCAGTATTTT.

The table lists this clonotype with many counts. The chain uses TRBV20-1 and TRBJ2-5; 9 bases align to TRBD2. V lost 6 bases, J lost 4 bases, and 6 bases stayed unmatched. The CDR3 runs to 13 residues. The germline gives CDR1 DFQATT, CDR2 SNEGSKA (reference sequence). The CDR3 DNA follows: TGCAGTGCCGGGCGGGAGGGCCGAGAGACCCAGTACTTC. Its translation: CSAGREGRETQYF.

This clonotype has at least ten counts. V gene TRBV10-3 combines with J gene TRBJ2-7; no firm D call. V lost 1 base and J 3 bases, leaving 19 bases between the germline ends. Germline-derived CDR1 and CDR2 are ENHRY and SYGVKD. This CDR3 is built from 17 residues. This CDR3 is CAISELFGPGPDYEQYF. The CDR3 DNA is TGTGCCATCAGTGAGTTGTTTGGACCGGGTCCAGACTACGAGCAGTACTTC.

This clonotype came up a few times. This rearrangement joins TRBV6-7 to TRBJ2-7; possible D gene TRBD1, 6 bases. TRBV6-7 belongs to the ORF category, with a function that is uncertain. V was pared by 8 bases and J by 4 bases, with 30 bases between. This CDR3 has 18 amino acids. The CDR3 loop is CASCFGTSIGTRAYEQYF. As DNA, the CDR3 is TGTGCCAGCTGTTTTGGGACCTCGATCGGGACACGAGCTTACGAGCAGTACTTC.

This clonotype has a count of ten or more. The V and J genes are TRBV5-5 and TRBJ1-3; 10 nucleotides line up with TRBD1. Trimming took 5 bases from V and 0 from J; bases not matched to a gene: 11. Germline loops: CDR1 SGHKS, CDR2 YYEKEE (reference sequence). CDR3 length: 18 amino acids. CDR3 amino acids: CASSYTTGTGASGNTIYF. CDR3 in DNA: TGTGCCAGCAGTTATACAACCGGGACAGGGGCCTCTGGAAACACCATATATTTT.

There are many counts of this clonotype. The CDR3 sequence is CASSPSREQFF. CDR3 sequence (DNA): TGTGCCAGCAGCCCGAGTAGGGAGCAGTTCTTC. The V call is TRBV12-3 or TRBV12-4, the J call TRBJ2-1; no reliable D call. Trimming removed 6 bases at V and 10 bases at J, with 10 bases between. The CDR3 runs 11 residues.

This clonotype was detected only a few times. The V call is TRBV11-3, the J call TRBJ2-2, with 7 bases that match TRBD1. Germline V gene lookup returns CDR1 SGHNT and CDR2 YENEEA. V shed 4 bases and J 2 bases; nucleotides not matched to a gene: 7. This CDR3 has 16 amino acids. For the CDR3, the DNA is TGTGCCAGCAGCTCTTCAGGGACAGTTAACACCGGGGAGCTGTTTTTT. It specifies CASSSSGTVNTGELFF. The whole variable domain, filled in from reference TRBV11-3 and TRBJ2-2, reads EAGVVQSPRYKIIEKKQPVAFWCNPISGHNTLYWYLQNLGQGPELLIRYENEEAVDDSQLPKDRFSAERLKGVDSTLKIQPAELGDSAVYLCASSSSGTVNTGELFFGEGSRLTVL.

This clonotype was seen at least ten times. V gene TRBV5-1 combines with J gene TRBJ2-3; D gene unclear. Per the germline V gene, CDR1 is SGHRS and CDR2 is YFSETQ. The CDR3 runs 14 residues. Trimming cost V 2 bases and J 2 bases, with 9 bases left between them. The CDR3 loop is CASSFKHFTDTQYF. CDR3 in DNA: TGCGCCAGCAGCTTTAAGCATTTCACAGATACGCAGTATTTT.

Ten or more counts support this clonotype. The CDR3 DNA reads as TGTGCCAGCAGCGCCCACGGACAGTCCTACGAGCAGTACTTC. As protein: CASSAHGQSYEQYF. The chain is built from TRBV3-1 and TRBJ2-7; D perhaps matches TRBD1 (6 bases). From germline, CDR1 is LGHDT and CDR2 YNNKEL (reference sequence). Between the trimmed V and J ends, which lost 5 bases and 1 base, there was a span of 12 bases. The CDR3 length is 14 residues.

This clonotype showed up many times. V and J are TRBV5-4 and TRBJ1-1; TRBD1 matches at 7 bases. The CDR3 consists of 16 residues. Germline CDR1 and CDR2: SGHNT and YYREEE (reference sequence). V gave up 0 bases and J gave up 8 bases; unmatched junction bases: 13. The CDR3 DNA sequence: TGTGCCAGCAGCTTGGATTCGTTCTCAGTGGGACAGGAAGCTTTCTTT. Protein: CASSLDSFSVGQEAFF.

This clonotype was counted many times. This CDR3 is CASSLADNEQFF. The CDR3 region has the DNA TGCGCCAGCAGCTTGGCAGACAATGAGCAGTTCTTC. V gene TRBV5-1 combines with J gene TRBJ2-1; D remains ambiguous. The CDR3 contains 12 residues. With 0 bases removed from V and 5 bases from J, the gap between germline ends came to 3 bases. CDR1 is SGHRS and CDR2 is YFSETQ in the germline V gene.

This clonotype showed up many times. The chain couples TRBV6-4 to TRBJ2-3; TRBD2 agrees at 11 bases. The V gene end was trimmed by 0 bases and the J gene end by 2 bases; junction bases not matched to a gene: 1. Looked up from germline, CDR1 is MRHNA and CDR2 is SNTAGT. CDR3 length: 16 residues. The CDR3 here is CASSDSSGGATDTQYF. The CDR3 bases are TGTGCCAGCAGTGACTCTAGCGGGGGGGCCACAGATACGCAGTATTTT.

This clonotype was seen a handful of times. The chain joins TRBV7-2 to TRBJ2-3; the match to TRBD2 covers 11 bases. The germline gives CDR1 SGHTA, CDR2 FQGNSA. V lost 5 bases to trimming and J lost 0 bases; unmatched junction nucleotides: 7. The CDR3 loop spans 17 amino acids. The CDR3 DNA reads TGTGCCAGCAGCCTAGGGCGGACTAGCGGGAGCACAGATACGCAGTATTTT. The encoded protein is CASSLGRTSGSTDTQYF.

At least ten counts were recorded for this clonotype. V is TRBV7-9 and J is TRBJ1-2, with D unresolved. The CDR3 runs to 12 residues. Germline V gene sequence: CDR1 SEHNR, CDR2 FQNEAQ (reference sequence). Trimming took off 0 bases at V and 8 bases at J, with 7 bases between the two ends. The CDR3, as DNA: TGTGCCAGCAGCTTAGCCCTTTTCGGCTACACCTTC. Amino acids: CASSLALFGYTF.

The rearrangement joins TRBV19 to TRBJ2-6; D ambiguous. The germline V and J ends were trimmed by 5 bases and 0 bases, with 8 bases remaining between them. CDR1 is LNHDA and CDR2 is SQIVND in the germline V gene (reference sequence). This CDR3 region has 15 residues. The CDR3 DNA follows: TGTGCCAGTAGTCCGTCTAGCTCTGGGGCCAACGTCCTGACTTTC. Its protein product is CASSPSSSGANVLTF. The whole variable domain, remainder taken from reference TRBV19 and TRBJ2-6, is DGGITQSPKYLFRKEGQNVTLSCEQNLNHDAMYWYRQDPGQGLRLIYYSQIVNDFQKGDIAEGYSVSREKKESFPLTVTSAQKNPTAFYLCASSPSSSGANVLTFGAGSRLTVL.

At least ten counts were recorded for this clonotype. This chain uses TRBV5-6 with TRBJ2-4; D could derive from TRBD1 or TRBD2 (6 bases each). The CDR3 extends over 13 amino acids. Germline CDR1 SGHDT, CDR2 YYEEEE. V lost 3 bases and J lost 8, with 12 bases in between. In nucleotides, the CDR3 is TGTGCCAGCAGCTCAAACAGGGAGGACATTCAGTACTTC. It codes for CASSSNREDIQYF.

This rearrangement joins TRBV12-3 or TRBV12-4 to TRBJ2-1; D unclear. CDR3 length: 12 amino acids. The V end was cut by 6 bases, the J end by 9 bases, with 12 bases between. CDR3 protein: CASSEATIEQFF. CDR3 nucleotide sequence: TGTGCCAGCAGCGAAGCGACGATTGAGCAGTTCTTC.

This clonotype has at least ten counts. This sequence joins TRBV27 and TRBJ1-1; no reliable D call. The germline V gene encodes CDR1 MNHEY and CDR2 SMNVEV (reference sequence). The CDR3 length is 13 residues. Trimming cost V 6 bases and J 5 bases, with 13 bases left between them. The CDR3 nucleotides are TGTGCCAGCAGCTCCGGTGTGGGTACTGAAGCTTTCTTT. This codes for CASSSGVGTEAFF.

CDR3 loop: CAISPRQGAMGGYTF. CDR3 in DNA: TGTGCCATCAGCCCTAGACAGGGGGCGATGGGCGGCTACACCTTC. This chain links TRBV10-3 with TRBJ1-2; 10 bases map to TRBD1. V dropped 6 bases and J dropped 8; count of bases not matched to a gene: 12. The CDR3 totals 15 residues. Germline V CDR1 and CDR2: ENHRY, SYGVKD.

This clonotype was found a few times. The chain couples TRBV15 to TRBJ1-1; D call uncertain. This CDR3 comprises 12 residues. Germline V gene lookup returns CDR1 LNHNV and CDR2 YYDKDF (reference sequence). Trimming took off 8 bases at V and 10 bases at J, with 17 bases between the two ends. The CDR3 DNA sequence: TGTGCCACCTACCACGTACACGTGAGAGCTTTCTTT. Translated: CATYHVHVRAFF.

This clonotype came up many times. This chain links TRBV20-1 with TRBJ2-7; D not certain. CDR3 length equals 13 residues. The germline CDR1 and CDR2 sequences are DFQATT and SNEGSKA (reference sequence). V was cut by 8 bases and J by 2 bases, with 16 bases left in between. The CDR3 region has the DNA TGCAGTCCCTATTCCCTTCAGGCCTACGAGCAGTACTTC. This encodes CSPYSLQAYEQYF.

This clonotype was recorded a few times. This sequence joins TRBV4-2 and TRBJ2-4, with 7 bases identical to TRBD2. J lost 0 bases, V lost 1 base, and 6 bases had no gene match. The CDR3 runs to 17 residues. CDR1 is LGHNA and CDR2 is YNFKEQ in the germline V gene. CDR3: CASSQAASGGAKNIQYF. DNA of the CDR3: TGTGCCAGCAGCCAAGCGGCTAGCGGCGGAGCCAAAAACATTCAGTACTTC.

This clonotype was detected ten times or more. CDR3 sequence: CASSYSRTGTTDTQYF. The DNA of the CDR3 is TGTGCCAGCAGTTACTCTCGGACAGGAACCACAGATACGCAGTATTTT. The V call is TRBV6-5, the J call TRBJ2-3; 7 bases line up with TRBD1. V gave up 0 bases and J gave up 2 bases; unmatched junction bases: 5. From germline, CDR1 is MNHEY and CDR2 SVGAGI. The CDR3 has 16 amino acids.

This clonotype was picked up many times. This CDR3 reads CASSSATSSSTDTQYF. The DNA for the CDR3 is TGTGCCAGCAGTTCAGCGACTAGCTCCTCCACAGATACGCAGTATTTT. The rearrangement joins TRBV28 to TRBJ2-3; 7 nucleotides agree with TRBD2. V was pared by 4 bases and J by 2 bases, with 9 bases of the junction left unmatched. The CDR3 consists of 16 residues. Germline-derived CDR1 and CDR2 are MDHEN and SYDVKM.

This clonotype was detected many times. CDR3 nucleotides: TGCGCCAGCAGCCAAGCCCTTGACCGTCCACAGTACTTC. Its translation: CASSQALDRPQYF. The V and J genes are TRBV4-3 and TRBJ2-7; D is uncertain. This CDR3 is built from 13 residues. Trimming cost V 1 base and J 10 bases, with 14 bases left between them. Per germline, CDR1 LGHNA and CDR2 YSLEER.

This clonotype was seen ten or more times. V usage is TRBV7-2 and J usage is TRBJ2-7; 8 bases fit TRBD2. This CDR3 has 14 amino acids. Germline CDR1 SGHTA, CDR2 FQGNSA. The V gene end was trimmed by 6 bases and the J gene end by 3 bases; junction bases not matched to a gene: 7. CDR3 DNA sequence: TGTGCCAGCAGTTCAGCGGGGGTCGGCTACGAGCAGTACTTC. Protein: CASSSAGVGYEQYF.

Ten or more counts support this clonotype. This chain connects TRBV18 to TRBJ2-1; 8 nucleotides align to TRBD1. Germline V gene sequence: CDR1 KGHSH, CDR2 LQKENI. The CDR3 length is 14 residues. V gave up 8 bases and J gave up 4 bases; unmatched junction bases: 7. CDR3 loop: CASDRGGSYNEQFF. For the CDR3, the DNA is TGTGCCAGCGACAGGGGTGGGTCTTACAATGAGCAGTTCTTC.